The 2 T cell receptor beta chains below come from one sample, sequenced in a study of post-analysis software for immune sequencing data (dated by TCRdb to between 2014 and 2017). Broader findings and caveats from the paper: Patients showed significantly higher frequencies than controls for about 5 TRBV segments, among them TRBV5-6, TRBV5-1 and TRBV20-1.

Library construction relied on PCR. Sequencing relied on an Illumina HiSeq 2500. Unique molecular identifiers were incorporated into TCR beta cDNA libraries to reduce PCR and sequencing biases. Using fastp trimming at Q25 and MiXCR clonotype assembly, TCRdb reanalyzed the public sequencing data and kept in-frame beta chains. Merged by CDR3 protein, the rows form single entries marked with the most common genes and DNA. This sample comprises hundreds of thousands of distinct CDR3 sequences, about 32% of them detected only once. Together, the top ten hold more than 0.55% of the sample. These TCRs are of unknown antigen specificity. The sequencing input was blood. These receptors came from a girl aged 10 to 17 with multiple sclerosis.

CDR3 sequence reads: CSARGHESYEQYF. The CDR3 coding sequence is TGCAGTGCTAGAGGGCACGAGTCCTACGAGCAGTACTTC. The genes are TRBV20-1 and TRBJ2-5, with D unresolved. The J call may be wrong; the DNA end is better matched by TRBJ2-7. CDR1 DFQATT and CDR2 SNEGSKA come from the germline V gene (reference sequence). The CDR3 totals 13 residues.

This clonotype was observed a few times. V is TRBV5-1 and J is TRBJ1-5, with D perhaps TRBD1 (5 bases). CDR1 SGHRS and CDR2 YFSETQ come from the germline V gene. The V and J ends lost 2 bases and 2 bases respectively, with 11 bases between them. The CDR3 consists of 15 residues. The CDR3 coding sequence is TGCGCCAGCAGCTTAAATGGGGGTCGCAATCAGCCCCAGCATTTT. Residues: CASSLNGGRNQPQHF.